Listed below are T cell receptor beta chains from one sample, sequenced in a study of T cells in Graves' hyperthyroidism and ophthalmopathy. TCRdb processed the multiplex PCR reads anew with MiXCR; each CDR3 protein has one entry. The sample holds hundreds of thousands of distinct CDR3 sequences, 16% seen once. Sequenced input: blood. Receptors were obtained from a woman aged 25 to 39 with Graves' hyperthyroidism. Each CDR3 is given with its conserved first and last residue. D genes are given only for firm matches. Expanded clones get a size class; other rows say once, few or many, or leave the size out.

d_gene,j_gene,v_gene,abundance,CDR3aa,CDR3nt
.,TRBJ2-3,TRBV7-2,many,CASSLGQGMDTQYF,TGTGCCAGCAGCCTGGGACAAGGCATGGATACGCAGTATTTT
.,TRBJ1-2,TRBV29-1,many,CSVDMQLYGYTF,TGCAGCGTTGATATGCAGCTCTATGGCTACACCTTC
TRBD2,TRBJ2-1,TRBV5-1,.,CASRTLAGVHEQFF,TGCGCCAGCAGAACTCTAGCGGGAGTGCATGAGCAGTTCTTC
.,TRBJ1-2,TRBV30,many,CAWSVGVSGYTF,TGTGCCTGGAGTGTTGGGGTTTCTGGCTACACCTTC
.,TRBJ2-7,TRBV11-2,.,CASSLVSGTGSYEQYF,TGTGCCAGCAGCTTAGTTAGCGGGACAGGGTCCTACGAGCAGTACTTC
TRBD2,TRBJ2-5,TRBV12-3/TRBV12-4,many,CASGSSSGIARETQYF,TGTGCCAGCGGATCGAGTAGCGGGATAGCGCGGGAGACCCAGTACTTC
.,TRBJ1-1,TRBV7-2,many,CASSVAIGGRTEAFF,TGTGCCAGCAGCGTAGCTATAGGGGGTCGGACTGAAGCTTTCTTT
.,TRBJ2-1,TRBV20-1,many,CSAIDGRTTYNEQFF,TGCAGTGCTATCGATGGGCGGACTACCTACAATGAGCAGTTCTTC
TRBD1,TRBJ2-5,TRBV5-1,many,CASSLYGQGETQYF,TGCGCCAGCAGCCTATACGGACAGGGAGAGACCCAGTACTTC
.,TRBJ2-3,TRBV28,many,CASSLPRGSAPDTQYF,TGTGCCAGCAGTTTACCTAGGGGGAGCGCCCCAGATACGCAGTATTTT
TRBD2,TRBJ2-7,TRBV11-2,many,CASSLGAGSLDEQYF,TGTGCCAGCAGCTTAGGAGCGGGATCCTTGGACGAGCAGTACTTC
TRBD2,TRBJ2-5,TRBV27,.,CASSFRTSGSKQYF,TGTGCCAGCAGTTTCCGGACTAGCGGGAGTAAACAGTACTTC
.,TRBJ1-2,TRBV5-1,.,CASSLEEPFWSGYTF,TGCGCCAGCAGCTTGGAAGAGCCATTTTGGAGTGGCTACACCTTC
.,TRBJ2-7,TRBV28,many,CASSLGGRGTYEQYF,TGTGCCAGCAGTTTAGGAGGGCGGGGAACCTACGAGCAGTACTTC
.,TRBJ1-5,TRBV20-1,many,CSASRGEYQPQHF,TGCAGTGCTAGCCGGGGGGAATACCAGCCCCAGCATTTT
.,TRBJ2-3,TRBV20-1,.,CSADPVGRGGTDTQYF,TGCAGTGCCGACCCGGTGGGCAGGGGAGGCACAGATACGCAGTATTTT
.,TRBJ2-1,TRBV12-3/TRBV12-4,many,CASRLSGVWDNEQFF,TGTGCCAGCAGACTGAGCGGAGTTTGGGACAATGAGCAGTTCTTC
TRBD2,TRBJ2-1,TRBV5-1,many,CASSHGTSSVGQFF,TGCGCCAGCAGTCATGGGACTAGCTCCGTTGGGCAGTTCTTC
TRBD2,TRBJ2-1,TRBV20-1,many,CSARDPSLAAKYNEQFF,TGCAGTGCTAGAGATCCTTCACTAGCGGCGAAATACAATGAGCAGTTCTTC
.,TRBJ2-2,TRBV28,many,CATKPVGSGNTGELFF,TGTGCCACCAAGCCGGTTGGTAGCGGCAACACCGGGGAGCTGTTTTTT
.,TRBJ1-5,TRBV20-1,.,CSAIGDRHQPQHF,TGCAGTGCTATCGGGGACCGCCATCAGCCCCAGCATTTT
TRBD1,TRBJ1-2,TRBV12-3/TRBV12-4,many,CASSFTQGAKGYTF,TGTGCCAGCAGCTTCACACAGGGGGCGAAGGGCTACACCTTC
.,TRBJ2-1,TRBV5-1,many,CASHLGEPTDEQFF,TGCGCCAGCCACTTGGGGGAGCCCACGGATGAGCAGTTCTTC
TRBD2,TRBJ2-7,TRBV5-1,many,CASSPGASGYYEQYF,TGCGCCAGCAGCCCTGGGGCTAGCGGATACTACGAGCAGTACTTC
.,TRBJ2-5,TRBV20-1,many,CSARDRGALTQYF,TGCAGTGCTAGAGATAGGGGGGCGCTCACCCAGTACTTC
TRBD1,TRBJ1-3,TRBV6-1,.,CASSENRGSGNTIYF,TGTGCCAGCAGTGAAAACAGGGGCTCTGGAAACACCATATATTTT
TRBD2,TRBJ2-2,TRBV27,many,CASQPGLAAGELFF,TGTGCCAGTCAACCGGGACTAGCGGCCGGGGAGCTGTTTTTT
.,TRBJ2-2,TRBV19,few,CASSRQGGVGELFF,TGTGCCAGTAGCCGACAGGGAGGAGTCGGGGAGCTGTTTTTT
TRBD2,TRBJ2-2,TRBV30,many,CAWSVAGVAAGELFF,TGTGCCTGGAGTGTAGCGGGAGTTGCCGCCGGGGAGCTGTTTTTT
.,TRBJ2-2,TRBV25-1,.,CASAGGHGELFF,TGTGCCAGCGCCGGCGGGCACGGGGAGCTGTTTTTT
.,TRBJ2-1,TRBV6-5,many,CASSYGRSSYNEQFF,TGTGCCAGCAGTTACGGCAGGAGCTCCTACAATGAGCAGTTCTTC
.,TRBJ2-1,TRBV3-1,many,CASSQDFGRSGPYNEQFF,TGTGCCAGCAGCCAAGATTTCGGACGTAGCGGTCCCTACAATGAGCAGTTCTTC
.,TRBJ2-1,TRBV10-3,.,CAISEGKAHEQFF,TGTGCCATCAGTGAAGGGAAGGCGCATGAGCAGTTCTTC
.,TRBJ1-2,TRBV27,.,CAIKTGVGYTF,TGTGCCATCAAGACCGGGGTTGGCTACACCTTC
TRBD1,TRBJ2-3,TRBV7-2,.,CASSPPTGAETDTQYF,TGTGCCAGCAGCCCCCCGACAGGGGCGGAAACAGATACGCAGTATTTT
.,TRBJ2-3,TRBV11-2,few,CASTNDAGARTDTQYF,TGTGCCAGCACCAATGACGCCGGGGCTAGAACAGATACGCAGTATTTT
TRBD2,TRBJ2-7,TRBV9,.,CASSTSGPSYEQYF,TGTGCCAGCAGCACTAGCGGGCCGTCCTACGAGCAGTACTTC
TRBD1,TRBJ1-4,TRBV7-6,.,CASSPDRETNEKLFF,TGTGCCAGCAGCCCGGACAGGGAGACTAATGAAAAACTGTTTTTT
.,TRBJ1-2,TRBV7-9,.,CASSLWGNGYTF,TGTGCCAGCAGCTTGTGGGGTAATGGCTACACCTTC
.,TRBJ2-1,TRBV20-1,.,CSAPAYNEQFF,TGCAGTGCTCCTGCTTACAATGAGCAGTTCTTC
.,TRBJ2-7,TRBV20-1,many,CSAHDRLSYEQYF,TGCAGTGCCCATGACAGGTTGTCCTACGAGCAGTACTTC
.,TRBJ1-1,TRBV20-1,many,CSAIAGMNTEAFF,TGCAGTGCTATTGCGGGTATGAACACTGAAGCTTTCTTT
TRBD1,TRBJ2-7,TRBV28,many,CASRHGTGVHEQYF,TGTGCCAGCAGACACGGGACAGGGGTCCACGAGCAGTACTTC
TRBD2,TRBJ2-1,TRBV12-3/TRBV12-4,many,CASSSQGLAGIYNEQFF,TGTGCCAGCAGTTCCCAGGGACTAGCGGGGATCTACAATGAGCAGTTCTTC
.,TRBJ1-2,TRBV30,.,CAWKDLGGNYGYTF,TGTGCCTGGAAGGATTTGGGAGGGAACTATGGCTACACCTTC
.,TRBJ2-3,TRBV29-1,few,CSVESVGVPDTQYF,TGCAGCGTTGAATCAGTAGGGGTTCCAGATACGCAGTATTTT
TRBD1,TRBJ2-7,TRBV27,.,CASSFGGTGRNEQYF,TGTGCCAGCAGTTTTGGGGGGACAGGAAGGAATGAGCAGTACTTC
.,TRBJ2-1,TRBV5-1,.,CASSFSGSYNEQFF,TGCGCCAGCAGCTTTAGCGGCTCCTACAATGAGCAGTTCTTC
.,TRBJ1-1,TRBV28,many,CASSLQGTYMNTEAFF,TGTGCCAGCAGTTTACAGGGAACCTACATGAACACTGAAGCTTTCTTT
.,TRBJ2-3,TRBV12-3/TRBV12-4,many,CASSPSPRSQYF,TGTGCCAGCAGTCCGTCCCCTCGCTCGCAGTATTTT
TRBD2,TRBJ2-3,TRBV6-1,.,CASSPGGAGDTQYF,TGTGCCAGCAGTCCCGGGGGGGCTGGAGATACGCAGTATTTT
.,TRBJ2-1,TRBV7-9,few,CASSLGLGNYNEQFF,TGTGCCAGCAGCTTAGGACTAGGAAACTACAATGAGCAGTTCTTC
.,TRBJ2-7,TRBV27,many,CASSRDKYHYEQYF,TGTGCCAGCAGTCGGGACAAATATCACTACGAGCAGTACTTC
.,TRBJ2-5,TRBV12-3/TRBV12-4,.,CASSLTRPGAQYF,TGTGCCAGCAGTTTAACAAGGCCAGGGGCCCAGTACTTC
.,TRBJ2-7,TRBV29-1,.,CSVDVGAGAGSYEQYF,TGCAGCGTTGATGTAGGCGCGGGGGCAGGGTCCTACGAGCAGTACTTC
.,TRBJ2-7,TRBV20-1,many,CSARENYEQYF,TGCAGTGCTAGAGAAAATTACGAGCAGTACTTC
.,TRBJ2-7,TRBV7-2,many,CASSLANSYEQYF,TGTGCCAGCAGCTTAGCAAACTCCTACGAGCAGTACTTC
.,TRBJ2-5,TRBV6-1,many,CASSFSGWETQYF,TGTGCCAGCAGTTTTTCCGGATGGGAGACCCAGTACTTC
TRBD1,TRBJ2-1,TRBV7-3,.,CASSEGQVSYNEQFF,TGTGCCAGCAGCGAGGGACAGGTCTCCTACAATGAGCAGTTCTTC
TRBD1,TRBJ2-6,TRBV10-3,few,CASKGQSAGANVLTF,TGTGCCTCGAAGGGACAGTCCGCTGGGGCCAACGTCCTGACTTTC